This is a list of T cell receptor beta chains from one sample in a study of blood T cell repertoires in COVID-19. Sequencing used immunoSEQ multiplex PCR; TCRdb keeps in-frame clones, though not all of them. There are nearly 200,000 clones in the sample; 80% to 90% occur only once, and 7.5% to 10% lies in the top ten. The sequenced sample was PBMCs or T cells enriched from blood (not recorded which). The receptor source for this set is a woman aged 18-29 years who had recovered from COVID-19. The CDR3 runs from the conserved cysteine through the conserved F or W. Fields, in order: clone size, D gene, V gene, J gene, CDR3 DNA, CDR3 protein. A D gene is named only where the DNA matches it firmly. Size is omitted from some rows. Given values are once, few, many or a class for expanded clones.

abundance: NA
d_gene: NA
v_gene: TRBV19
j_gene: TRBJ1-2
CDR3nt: TGTGCCAGTAGTACGCCATGGGGCCAGGGCAACTATGGCTACACCTTC
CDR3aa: CASSTPWGQGNYGYTF

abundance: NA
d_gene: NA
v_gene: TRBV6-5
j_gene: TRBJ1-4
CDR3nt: TGTGCCAGCAGTCTAAACAGGGAAAAACTGTTTTTT
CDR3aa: CASSLNREKLFF

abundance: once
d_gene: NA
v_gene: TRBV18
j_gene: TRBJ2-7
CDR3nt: TGTGCCAGCTCACTTGATCCGCAGAATGGCTACGAGCAGTACTTC
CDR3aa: CASSLDPQNGYEQYF

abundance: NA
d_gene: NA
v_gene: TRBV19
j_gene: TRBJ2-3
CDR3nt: TGTGCCAGTAGGAACAGGGGAGGCAGCACAGATACGCAGTATTTT
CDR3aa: CASRNRGGSTDTQYF

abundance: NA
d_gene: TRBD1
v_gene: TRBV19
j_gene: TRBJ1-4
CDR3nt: TGTGCCAGTAGTCCCGGGACAGGGGCCCCCACTAATGAAAAACTGTTTTTT
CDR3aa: CASSPGTGAPTNEKLFF

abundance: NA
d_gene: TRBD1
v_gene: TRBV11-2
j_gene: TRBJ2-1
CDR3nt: TGTGCCAGCAGCTTCGGACAGGCTGGGAATGAGCAGTTCTTC
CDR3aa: CASSFGQAGNEQFF

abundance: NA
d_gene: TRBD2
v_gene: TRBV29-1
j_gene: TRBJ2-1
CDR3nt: TGCAGCGTTGAAGACTGGGCGGGGGACTACAATGAGCAGTTCTTC
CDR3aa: CSVEDWAGDYNEQFF

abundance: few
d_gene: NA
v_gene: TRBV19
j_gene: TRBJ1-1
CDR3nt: TGTGCCAGTAGCGCTATAGCGAACACTGAAGCTTTCTTT
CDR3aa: CASSAIANTEAFF

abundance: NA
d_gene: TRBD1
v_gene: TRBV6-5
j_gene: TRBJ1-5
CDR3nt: TGTGCCAGCACCCGGAAGTCGACAGGGGCCGGGCCCCAGCATTTT
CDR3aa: CASTRKSTGAGPQHF

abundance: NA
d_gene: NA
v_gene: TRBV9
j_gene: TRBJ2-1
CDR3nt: TGTGCCAGCAGCCCCGGGGGATACAATGAGCAGTTCTTC
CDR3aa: CASSPGGYNEQFF

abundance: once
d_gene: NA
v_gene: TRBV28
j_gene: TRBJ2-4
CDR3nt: TGTGCCAGCAATACCCCGGAGTTTGACATTCAGTACTTC
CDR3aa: CASNTPEFDIQYF

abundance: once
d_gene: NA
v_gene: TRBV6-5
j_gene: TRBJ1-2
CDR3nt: TGTGCCAGCAGTCCCTCAGGGGATTACTATGGCTACACCTTC
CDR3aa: CASSPSGDYYGYTF

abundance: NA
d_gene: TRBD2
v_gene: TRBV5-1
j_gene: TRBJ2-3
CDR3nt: TGCGCCAGCAGCTTAAGAAATCTGGGGACTAGCGGCACAGATACGCAGTATTTT
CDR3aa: CASSLRNLGTSGTDTQYF

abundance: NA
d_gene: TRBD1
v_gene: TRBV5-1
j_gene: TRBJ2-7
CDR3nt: TGCGCCAGCAGCTCGCGGACAGGGGGTTATGACGAGCAGTACTTC
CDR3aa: CASSSRTGGYDEQYF

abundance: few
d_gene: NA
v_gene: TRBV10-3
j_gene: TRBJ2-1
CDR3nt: TGTGCCATCAGCCGGGACACCGACAATGAGCAGTTCTTC
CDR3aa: CAISRDTDNEQFF

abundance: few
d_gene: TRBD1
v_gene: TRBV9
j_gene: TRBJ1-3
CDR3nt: TGTGCCAGCAGCGTAGCTCGGGACAGTCTGTCTGGAAACACCATATATTTT
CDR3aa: CASSVARDSLSGNTIYF

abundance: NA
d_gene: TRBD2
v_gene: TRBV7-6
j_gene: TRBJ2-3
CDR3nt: TGTGCCAGCAGCTTGGGACCCGCTAGCGGGGGTTATACAGATACGCAGTATTTT
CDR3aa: CASSLGPASGGYTDTQYF

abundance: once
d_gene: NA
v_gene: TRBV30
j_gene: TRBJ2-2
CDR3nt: TGTGCCTGGGGGCCAGGGCGAACCGGGGAGCTGTTTTTT
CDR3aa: CAWGPGRTGELFF

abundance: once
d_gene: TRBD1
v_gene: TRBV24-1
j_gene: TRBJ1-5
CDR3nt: TGTGCCACCAGTGACGCGACGACAGGGGGCAATCAGCCCCAGCATTTT
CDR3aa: CATSDATTGGNQPQHF

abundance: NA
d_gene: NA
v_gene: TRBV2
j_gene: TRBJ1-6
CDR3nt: TGTGCCAGCAGTGGGGCAGGGAAGGCTAATTCACCCCTCCACTTT
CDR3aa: CASSGAGKANSPLHF

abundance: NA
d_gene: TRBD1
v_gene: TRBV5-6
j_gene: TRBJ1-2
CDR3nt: TGTGCCAGCAGCCGCCCCGGACAGGTGAGGGGCTACACCTTC
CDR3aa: CASSRPGQVRGYTF

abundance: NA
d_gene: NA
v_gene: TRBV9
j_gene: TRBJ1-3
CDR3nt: TGTGCCAGCAGCGCTACTCCGAGCTCTGGAAACACCATATATTTT
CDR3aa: CASSATPSSGNTIYF

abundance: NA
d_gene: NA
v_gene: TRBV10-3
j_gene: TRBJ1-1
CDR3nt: TGTGCCATCAGTGAGTCGCAGGGAAACACTGAAGCTTTCTTT
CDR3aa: CAISESQGNTEAFF

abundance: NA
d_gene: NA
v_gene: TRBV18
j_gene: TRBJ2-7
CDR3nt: TGTGCCAGCTCACTCACAGGGTTTCTCCACGAGCAGTACTTC
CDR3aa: CASSLTGFLHEQYF

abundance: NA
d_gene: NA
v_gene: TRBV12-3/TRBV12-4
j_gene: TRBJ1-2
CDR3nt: TGTGCCAGCAGTTACGGACAGATCAATGGCTACACCTTC
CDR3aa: CASSYGQINGYTF

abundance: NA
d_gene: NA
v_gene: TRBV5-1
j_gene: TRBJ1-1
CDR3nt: TGCGCCAGCAACCTCCGGGGGTCCACTGAAGCTTTCTTT
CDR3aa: CASNLRGSTEAFF

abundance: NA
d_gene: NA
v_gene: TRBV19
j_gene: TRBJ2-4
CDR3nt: TGTGCCAGTAGTGGTGCAGGGATGGCGGTGGCCAAAAACATTCAGTACTTC
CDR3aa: CASSGAGMAVAKNIQYF

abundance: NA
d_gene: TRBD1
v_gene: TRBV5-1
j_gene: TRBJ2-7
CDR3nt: TGCGCCAGCAGCGCCTGGGACAGATCCTCCTACGAGCAGTACTTC
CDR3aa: CASSAWDRSSYEQYF

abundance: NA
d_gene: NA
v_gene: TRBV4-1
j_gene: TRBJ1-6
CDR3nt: TGCGCCAGCAGCCTTACAGGCCCGATAATTAATTCACCCCTCCACTTT
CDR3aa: CASSLTGPIINSPLHF

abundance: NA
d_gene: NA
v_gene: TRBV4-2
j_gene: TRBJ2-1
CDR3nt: TGTGCCAGCAGCCAAGTCGCGGACACCTACAATGAGCAGTTCTTC
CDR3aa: CASSQVADTYNEQFF

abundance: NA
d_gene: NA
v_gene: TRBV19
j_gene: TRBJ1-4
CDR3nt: TGTGCCAGTAGTATGGGACCCGGGACACCAAATGAAAAACTGTTTTTT
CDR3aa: CASSMGPGTPNEKLFF

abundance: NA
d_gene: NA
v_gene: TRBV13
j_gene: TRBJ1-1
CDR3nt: TGTGCCAGCAGCTTAGGGGGAGAAACGGTAAACACTGAAGCTTTCTTT
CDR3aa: CASSLGGETVNTEAFF

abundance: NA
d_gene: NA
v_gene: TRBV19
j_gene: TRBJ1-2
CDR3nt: TGTGCCAGTAGTACAGACAGGACGGGAGGCTATGGCTACACCTTC
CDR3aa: CASSTDRTGGYGYTF

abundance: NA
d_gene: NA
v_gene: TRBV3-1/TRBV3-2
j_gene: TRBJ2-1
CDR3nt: TGTGCCAGCAGCCAAGAGGATTCGGGCAGGAGGGCTTACTCCTACAATGAGCAGTTCTTC
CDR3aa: CASSQEDSGRRAYSYNEQFF

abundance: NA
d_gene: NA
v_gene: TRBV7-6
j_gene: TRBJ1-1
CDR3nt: TGTGCCAGCAGCCCCAGGGTGGGGCCTGAAGCTTTCTTT
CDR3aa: CASSPRVGPEAFF